This entry is about one T cell receptor beta chain. Its antigen is not known. The data originate from a study of high-grade serous ovarian cancer treatment subgroups. Study-wide background: On average, roughly 15,000 reads and about 6,800 unique TCR beta rearrangements were obtained per sample. Notes on the study in general: Tumors within one patient showed repertoire similarity of 0.11 to 0.79. The analyses considered CDR3 and ignored CDR1 and CDR2.

Tumor samples were taken before definitive surgery or chemotherapy. Produced via immunoSEQ multiplex PCR; TCRdb's table is partial and in-frame only. This table has a few thousand clones, over 65% appearing once. The CDR3 length is 12 residues. Trimming took 2 bases from V and 8 from J, leaving 6 bases between them. Germline V gene sequence: CDR1 LNHNV, CDR2 YYDKDF (reference sequence). This sequence originates from a human donor with high-grade serous ovarian cancer. The sequenced sample was tumor tissue. The rearrangement joins TRBV15 to TRBJ1-4; D is unclear. The CDR3 sequence: CATSRNREKLFF. Written as DNA, the CDR3 is TGTGCCACCAGCAGAAATAGAGAAAAACTGTTTTTT.